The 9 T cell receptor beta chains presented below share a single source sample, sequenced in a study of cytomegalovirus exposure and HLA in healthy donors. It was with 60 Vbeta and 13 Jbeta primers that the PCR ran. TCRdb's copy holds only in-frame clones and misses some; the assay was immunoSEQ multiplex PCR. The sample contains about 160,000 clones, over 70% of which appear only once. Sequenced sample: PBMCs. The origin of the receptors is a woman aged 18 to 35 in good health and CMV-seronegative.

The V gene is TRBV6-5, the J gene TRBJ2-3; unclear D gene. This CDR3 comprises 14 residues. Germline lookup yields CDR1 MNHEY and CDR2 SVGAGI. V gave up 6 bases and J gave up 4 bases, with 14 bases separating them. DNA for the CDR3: TGTGCCAGCAGCTTTAGAGAGAGAGCAGATACGCAGTATTTT. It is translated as CASSFRERADTQYF.

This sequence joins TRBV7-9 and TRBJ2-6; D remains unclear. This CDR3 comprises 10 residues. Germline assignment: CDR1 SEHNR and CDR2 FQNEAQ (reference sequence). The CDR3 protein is CVSGANVLTF. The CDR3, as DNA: TGTGTGTCAGGGGCCAACGTCCTGACTTTC. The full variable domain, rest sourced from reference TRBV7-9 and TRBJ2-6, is DTGVSQNPRHKITKRGQNVTFRCDPISEHNRLYWYRQTLGQGPEFLTYFQNEAQLEKSRLLSDRFSAERPKGSFSTLEIQRTEQGDSAMYLCVSGANVLTFGAGSRLTVL.

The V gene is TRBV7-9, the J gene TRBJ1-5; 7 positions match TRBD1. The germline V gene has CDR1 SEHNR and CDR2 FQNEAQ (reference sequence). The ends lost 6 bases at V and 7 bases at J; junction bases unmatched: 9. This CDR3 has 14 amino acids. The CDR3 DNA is TGTGCCAGCAGTCGACAGGGAGGACGGCAGCCCCAGCATTTT. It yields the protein CASSRQGGRQPQHF.

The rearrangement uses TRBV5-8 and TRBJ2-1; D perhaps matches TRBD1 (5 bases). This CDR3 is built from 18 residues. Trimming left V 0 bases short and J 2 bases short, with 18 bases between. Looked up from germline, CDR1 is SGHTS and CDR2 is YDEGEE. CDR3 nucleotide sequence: TGTGCCAGCAGCTTGGTACAGGCCTACGTGAGGCCCTACAATGAGCAGTTCTTC. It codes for CASSLVQAYVRPYNEQFF.

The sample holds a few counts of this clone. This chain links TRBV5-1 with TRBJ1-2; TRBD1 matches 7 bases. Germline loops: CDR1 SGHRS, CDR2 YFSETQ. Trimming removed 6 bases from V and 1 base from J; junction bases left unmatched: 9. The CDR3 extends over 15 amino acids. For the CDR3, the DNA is TGCGCCAGCAAGGAGAACAGGGGTTTTAACTATGGCTACACCTTC. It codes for CASKENRGFNYGYTF.

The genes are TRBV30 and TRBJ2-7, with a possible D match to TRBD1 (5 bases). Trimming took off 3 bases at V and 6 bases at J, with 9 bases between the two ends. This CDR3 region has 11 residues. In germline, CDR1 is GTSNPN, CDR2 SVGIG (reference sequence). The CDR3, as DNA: TGTGCCTGGAGAGAACAGGTCGAGCAGTACTTC. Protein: CAWREQVEQYF.

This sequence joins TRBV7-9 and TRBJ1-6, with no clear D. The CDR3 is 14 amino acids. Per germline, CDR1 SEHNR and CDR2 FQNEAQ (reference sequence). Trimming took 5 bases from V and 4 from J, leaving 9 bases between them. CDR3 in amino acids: CASSQEQYNSPLHF. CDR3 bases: TGTGCCAGCAGCCAGGAACAGTATAATTCACCCCTCCACTTT.

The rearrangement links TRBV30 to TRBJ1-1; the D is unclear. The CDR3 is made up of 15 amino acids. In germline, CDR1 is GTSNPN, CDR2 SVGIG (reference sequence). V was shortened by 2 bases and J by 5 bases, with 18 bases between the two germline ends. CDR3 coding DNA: TGTGCCTGGAGTTACCAAGCTCTTGGGAGAACTGAAGCTTTCTTT. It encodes CAWSYQALGRTEAFF.

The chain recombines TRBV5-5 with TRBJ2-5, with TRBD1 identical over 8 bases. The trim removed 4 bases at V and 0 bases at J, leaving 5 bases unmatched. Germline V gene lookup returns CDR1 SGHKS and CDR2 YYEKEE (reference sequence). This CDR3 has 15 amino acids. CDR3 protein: CASSHRDRYQETQYF. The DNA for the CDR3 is TGTGCCAGCAGCCACCGGGACAGGTACCAAGAGACCCAGTACTTC.